The clone carrying this T cell receptor (beta chain) was seen at least ten times. The sample is drawn from a study of read filtering for tumor transcriptome and immune sequencing. Overall study: Patients were 17 male and about 15 female, mean age 65.9 years, range about 47 to 85. Revised staging placed eight or nine patients in R-ISS I, about 17 in II, more than 5 in III. IR-seq gave about 4.05 to 11 million TCR reads per sample; RNA-seq gave about 80 to 1273.

Molecular barcoded adaptors covering alpha/delta and beta/gamma chains were used on roughly 400 ng RNA. MiXCR was run by TCRdb on the reads, yielding one entry per CDR3 protein. The sample consists of about 90,000 distinct CDR3 sequences, roughly an eighth of them appearing once. The sequenced sample was a population of CD138-negative cells sorted from bone marrow. The receptor's source is a donor aged 40 or older with multiple myeloma.

CDR3 nucleotides: TGCAGTGCTCCCCCAATCACTGAAGCTTTCTTT. Translation gives CSAPPITEAFF. The V call is TRBV20-1, the J call TRBJ1-1; no definite D call. V shed 5 bases and J shed 4 bases, with 8 bases lying between them. CDR1 is DFQATT and CDR2 is SNEGSKA in the germline V gene (reference sequence). The CDR3 is 11 residues long.